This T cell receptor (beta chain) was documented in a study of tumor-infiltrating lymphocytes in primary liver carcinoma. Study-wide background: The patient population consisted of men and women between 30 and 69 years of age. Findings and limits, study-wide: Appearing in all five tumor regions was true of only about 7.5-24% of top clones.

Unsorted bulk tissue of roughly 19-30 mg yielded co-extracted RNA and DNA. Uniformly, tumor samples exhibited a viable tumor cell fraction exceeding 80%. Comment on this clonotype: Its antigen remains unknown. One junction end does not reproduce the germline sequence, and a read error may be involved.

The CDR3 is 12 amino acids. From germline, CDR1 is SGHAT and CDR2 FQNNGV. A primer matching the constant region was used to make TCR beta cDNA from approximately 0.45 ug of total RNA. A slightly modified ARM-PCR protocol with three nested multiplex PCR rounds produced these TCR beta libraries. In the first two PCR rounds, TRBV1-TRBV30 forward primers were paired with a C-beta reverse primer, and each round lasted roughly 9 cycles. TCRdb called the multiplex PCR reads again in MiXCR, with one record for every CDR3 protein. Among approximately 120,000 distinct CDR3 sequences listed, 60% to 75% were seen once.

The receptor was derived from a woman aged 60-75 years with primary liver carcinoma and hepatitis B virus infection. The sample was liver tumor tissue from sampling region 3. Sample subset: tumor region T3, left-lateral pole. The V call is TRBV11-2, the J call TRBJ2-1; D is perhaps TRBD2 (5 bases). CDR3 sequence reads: CVSSSLVEVRFF. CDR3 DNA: TGTGTCAGCAGCTCCCTTGTGGAGGTTCGGTTCTTC.